This T cell receptor beta chain appears in the sequencing data of a study of CD8 T cells in Susac syndrome. In the study overall: Patients with Susac syndrome were therapy-naive, taking corticosteroids, with some also receiving intravenous immunoglobulin, or taking intravenous immunoglobulin alone at the time their blood was drawn.

In germline, CDR1 is MNHEY, CDR2 SVGAGI. V lost 4 bases to trimming and J lost 7 bases, with 14 bases between them. The length of the CDR3 is 14 residues. The authors negatively isolated CD8+ and CD4+ T cells and FACS-enriched TEMRA cells. RNA in amounts of about 0.45 to 1 ug was reverse transcribed with random hexamers. Amplification of TCR beta CDR3 by immunoSEQ multiplex PCR spanned 54 Vbeta and 13 Jbeta. Each CDR3 protein is one row after TCRdb ran MiXCR on the immunoSEQ multiplex PCR reads. This table has fewer than 90,000 distinct CDR3 sequences, about 93% appearing once. Sequencing was performed on CD8+ T cells from PBMCs. This TCR derives from a human donor with Susac syndrome. The V and J genes are TRBV6-5 and TRBJ2-1; D possibly corresponds to TRBD2 (6 bases). CDR3 sequence (DNA): TGTGCCAGCAGTTCGGAGCGGGTCCTTAATGAGCAGTTCTTC. This sequence encodes CASSSERVLNEQFF.